These 17 T cell receptor beta chains originate from one sample sequenced in a study of T cells in women clearing cervical HPV infection. Clones were sequenced by immunoSEQ multiplex PCR, and TCRdb holds only the in-frame ones, with some missing. This sample's table reports more than 25,000 clones. Source material: blood buffy coat. The receptors stem from a woman between 18 and 70 years old with a cervical HPV16 infection that either progressed to CIN3+ or cleared (not recorded which).

Of note for this clone: The read is 3 residues too short to cover the CDR3 end, so that end is filled in from the germline J gene. The chain joins TRBV6-2 or TRBV6-3 to TRBJ1-5; the D is unclear. Germline CDR1 MNHEY, CDR2 SVGEGT. Trimming shortened V by 7 bases and J by 2 bases, and 21 bases separated the two germline ends. CDR3 size: 17 residues. The sequenced CDR3 bases are TGTGCCAGCACCAACCCAGCCGTGGCCGGGGGCAATCAGCCC. It is translated as CASTNPAVAGGNQP. The entire CDR3 protein is CASTNPAVAGGNQPQHF.

The sequenced CDR3 bases are TGTGCCAGCAGCTCGCAGGGGGCCTCGTCCGAG. Translation: CASSSQGASSE. The CDR3 in full is CASSSQGASSEQYF. The chain links TRBV5-4 to TRBJ2-7; 8 bases align to TRBD1. The read stops 3 residues short of the end of the CDR3; the missing end is completed from the germline J gene. The CDR3 is 14 amino acids. J lost 6 bases, V lost 3 bases, and 8 bases had no gene match. Per the germline V gene, CDR1 is SGHNT and CDR2 is YYREEE (reference sequence).

About this clone: With the read ending 3 residues before the CDR3 end, the germline J gene is used to fill in that end. The rearrangement links TRBV2 to TRBJ2-7, with TRBD1 matching over 10 bases. This CDR3 spans 14 amino acids. V lost 4 bases and J lost 3; bases outside the gene matches: 3. In germline, CDR1 is SNHLY, CDR2 FYNNEI. CDR3 region: CASSAGQGYYEQYF. CDR3 DNA (partial): TGTGCCAGCAGTGCGGGACAGGGGTACTACGAG.

Of note for this clone: The sequence runs out 3 residues before the end of the CDR3; the remainder is reconstructed from the germline J gene. This chain uses TRBV5-1 with TRBJ2-3; 12 bases align to TRBD2. The CDR3 extends over 16 amino acids. J was trimmed by 0 bases and V by 4 bases; bases with no gene match: 3. Germline loops: CDR1 SGHRS, CDR2 YFSETQ. The CDR3: CASSLGTSGSTDTQYF. The covered CDR3 bases are TGCGCCAGCAGCCTAGGGACTAGCGGGAGCACAGATACG. Full variable domain (rest looked up from reference TRBV5-1 and TRBJ2-3): KAGVTQTPRYLIKTRGQQVTLSCSPISGHRSVSWYQQTPGQGLQFLFEYFSETQRNKGNFPGRFSGRQFSNSRSEMNVSTLELGDSALYLCASSLGTSGSTDTQYFGPGTRLTVL.

Comment on this clone: The junction departs from germline at one end; a sequencing error may be responsible. The read ends 3 residues shy of where the CDR3 ends; the end is completed using the germline J gene. This chain joins TRBV4-2 and TRBJ2-1; 8 nucleotides agree with TRBD2. Germline loops: CDR1 LGHNA, CDR2 YNFKEQ. CDR3 length equals 17 residues. The sequenced CDR3 bases are TGCGCCAGCAGCCCGGTCGCAGCGGGAGTTACCTACAATGAG. Its protein is CASSPVAAGVTYNE. The CDR3 as a whole reads CASSPVAAGVTYNEQFF.

Notes on this clone: The read finishes 3 residues shy of the CDR3 end, and the germline J gene is used to complete it. The V call is TRBV5-1, the J call TRBJ2-7; D may be TRBD2 (5 bases). CDR3 length equals 15 residues. Trimming pared 5 bases from V and 4 bases from J, leaving 19 bases between. Germline CDR1 and CDR2: SGHRS and YFSETQ. Here the CDR3 reads CASRIWQEVVYEQYF. CDR3 bases read: TGCGCCAGCAGAATCTGGCAGGAGGTCGTTTACGAG.

Comment on this clone: The CDR3 extends 3 residues past the end of the read, so its final part is completed from the germline J gene. The J gene is TRBJ2-7, the V gene TRBV23-1; weak D call: TRBD2 (5 bases). TRBV23-1 is reported as an ORF; its role is uncertain. The CDR3 extends over 13 amino acids. The germline V and J ends were trimmed by 4 bases and 0 bases, with 7 bases remaining between them. This chain's CDR3 is CASSPGISYEQYF. CDR3 DNA (partial): TGCGCCAGCAGTCCGGGGATCTCCTACGAG.

Details on this clone: The read falls 3 residues short of the CDR3 end, and the missing part is taken from the germline J gene. V usage is TRBV20-1 and J usage is TRBJ2-7; 11 nucleotides line up with TRBD2. The CDR3 has 14 amino acids. Germline V gene sequence: CDR1 DFQATT, CDR2 SNEGSKA (reference sequence). The ends lost 5 bases at V and 6 bases at J; junction bases unmatched: 9. CDR3 amino acids: CSAHAIAGGGEQYF. The sequenced part of the CDR3 DNA is TGCAGTGCTCACGCGATAGCGGGAGGGGGCGAG.

Comments on this clone: The read halts 3 residues ahead of the CDR3 end, with the missing end drawn from the germline J gene. This sequence joins TRBV2 and TRBJ1-5; 9 positions agree with TRBD1. CDR1 and CDR2 from the germline V gene are SNHLY and FYNNEI. The CDR3 is 14 residues long. V lost 7 bases and J lost 4; bases outside the gene matches: 5. CDR3 sequence: CASMGQGPNQPQHF. The DNA read from the CDR3 is TGTGCCAGCATGGGACAGGGCCCTAATCAGCCC.

About this clone: Sequencing ends 3 residues short of the CDR3 end; the germline J gene provides the rest. This chain uses TRBV5-6 with TRBJ2-5, with D perhaps TRBD1 (6 bases). The CDR3 is 13 residues long. CDR1 and CDR2 from the germline V gene are SGHDT and YYEEEE. V was pared by 3 bases and J by 1 base, with 7 bases between. The CDR3 sequence: CASSWDIQETQYF. CDR3 bases read: TGTGCCAGCAGCTGGGACATCCAAGAGACC.

Details on this clone: The read comes to an end 3 residues before the CDR3 does, leaving the germline J gene to fill in the end. V usage is TRBV7-6 and J usage is TRBJ1-2; a weak D match, TRBD1 (6 bases). This CDR3 comprises 13 residues. Germline loops: CDR1 SGHVS, CDR2 FNYEAQ. The covered CDR3 bases are TGTGCCAGCAGCTTGGGGGCCACAGATACC. This sequence encodes CASSLGATDT. The complete CDR3 protein is CASSLGATDTYTF.

About this clone: The CDR3 end is not reached by the read, which stops 3 residues before it; the germline J gene fills it in. The chain employs TRBV5-1 and TRBJ1-1; D is perhaps TRBD1 (5 bases). Germline V gene data show CDR1 as SGHRS and CDR2 as YFSETQ. The V and J ends lost 0 bases and 0 bases respectively, with 12 bases between them. The CDR3 runs 16 residues. The sequenced part of the CDR3 DNA is TGCGCCAGCAGCTTGGCCGGGGGACTGATGAACACTGAA. This gives the protein CASSLAGGLMNTE. The CDR3, in full, reads CASSLAGGLMNTEAFF.

As to this clone: The observed sequence ends 3 residues before the CDR3 terminus, with the missing tail filled in from the germline J gene. The chain combines TRBV6-2 or TRBV6-3 with TRBJ1-1; TRBD1 agrees at 7 bases. Germline CDR1 and CDR2: MNHEY and SVGEGT. The CDR3 consists of 11 residues. This CDR3 reads CASRTGTQAFF. The CDR3 DNA, read in part, is TGTGCCAGCAGGACAGGGACACAA.

Notes on this clone: Sequencing ends 3 residues short of the CDR3 end; the germline J gene provides the rest. The chain has TRBV19 and TRBJ2-4; D is perhaps TRBD1 (6 bases). This CDR3 is built from 15 residues. From germline, CDR1 is LNHDA and CDR2 SQIVND (reference sequence). The CDR3 bases that were read are TGTGCCAGTAGTATCTCCCTTGACAGGTGGGATGGT. Translated, it gives CASSISLDRWDG. The full CDR3 is CASSISLDRWDGQYF. The variable domain in full, completed from reference TRBV19 and TRBJ2-4, reads DGGITQSPKYLFRKEGQNVTLSCEQNLNHDAMYWYRQDPGQGLRLIYYSQIVNDFQKGDIAEGYSVSREKKESFPLTVTSAQKNPTAFYLCASSISLDRWDGQYFGAGTRLSVL.

As for this clone: The CDR3 goes on 3 residues after the read ends, and that part is filled in from the germline J gene. This chain links TRBV7-2 with TRBJ1-2; no clear D. Germline CDR1 is SGHTA and CDR2 is FQGNSA. The CDR3 spans 12 residues. Trimming took off 3 bases at V and 4 bases at J, with 6 bases between the two ends. The covered CDR3 bases are TGTGCCAGCAGCTTGCTACCCTATGGC. This encodes CASSLLPYG. The whole CDR3 sequence reads CASSLLPYGYTF.

Concerning this clone itself: Read coverage stops 3 residues before the CDR3 terminus; the germline J gene supplies the remainder. This chain uses TRBV7-2 with TRBJ2-3, with 7 positions matching TRBD1. This CDR3 contains 13 residues. In germline, CDR1 is SGHTA, CDR2 FQGNSA. The trim removed 6 bases at V and 2 bases at J, leaving 2 bases unmatched. Partial CDR3 DNA: TGTGCCAGCAGGACAGGGCCCACAGATACG. Translated, it gives CASRTGPTDT. The full CDR3 is CASRTGPTDTQYF.

Note on this clone: The missing CDR3 end, 3 residues past where the read stops, is filled in from the germline J gene. The V gene is TRBV7-8, the J gene TRBJ1-5, with 7 bases that match TRBD1. CDR3 length equals 15 residues. With 4 bases clipped from V and 2 bases from J, the junction kept 5 bases outside the gene matches. Germline CDR1 is SGHVS and CDR2 is FQNEAQ. The CDR3 DNA, read in part, is TGTGCCAGCAGCTCACAGGGGTTTGGCAATCAGCCC. Translating it yields CASSSQGFGNQP. In full, the CDR3 is CASSSQGFGNQPQHF.